These 27 T cell receptor beta chains were sequenced from one sample in a study of identical twins. TCRdb passed the 5' RACE reads through MiXCR, listing each CDR3 protein once. In the table there are about 890,000 distinct CDR3 sequences, approximately 13% of which are singletons. These data were also reused for a study on yellow fever vaccine responses in identical twins.

Material for sequencing was PBMCs. The receptors here all came from a woman between 18 and 29 years old in good health.

The genes are TRBV11-2 and TRBJ2-5; 10 nucleotides line up with TRBD2. Germline V CDR1 and CDR2: SGHAT, FQNNGV. Trimming at V came to 8 bases and at J to 2 bases, leaving 8 bases not matched to a gene. The CDR3 runs to 15 residues. The CDR3 DNA reads TGTGCCAGCGCCTCTTCTAGCGGGAGTCAAGAGACCCAGTACTTC. Its protein product is CASASSSGSQETQYF.

This clonotype has just a few counts. V is TRBV20-1 and J is TRBJ1-1; 9 nucleotides match TRBD1. This CDR3 is 15 amino acids long. The germline CDR1 and CDR2 sequences are DFQATT and SNEGSKA (reference sequence). V trimming: 3 bases; J trimming: 1 base; junction bases outside the gene matches: 6. The CDR3, as DNA: TGCAGTGCTAGTGCCGGGACAGGGAGGAACACTGAAGCTTTCTTT. Translated: CSASAGTGRNTEAFF.

The chain couples TRBV2 to TRBJ2-2; TRBD1 matches at 7 bases. Unmatched junction bases numbered 7, after V lost 3 bases and J lost 3 bases. This CDR3 region has 16 residues. Germline V gene data show CDR1 as SNHLY and CDR2 as FYNNEI. This CDR3 is CASSETGSWDTGELFF. In DNA, the CDR3 is TGTGCCAGCAGTGAGACAGGGAGTTGGGACACCGGGGAGCTGTTTTTT.

The sample holds one count of this clonotype. A single base separates this from a much larger clone, so it may be a read error. The chain joins TRBV3-1 to TRBJ2-3; D may be TRBD1 (6 bases). Germline V lookup: CDR1 LGHDT, CDR2 YNNKEL (reference sequence). V dropped 3 bases and J dropped 0 bases, with 10 bases sitting between them. The CDR3 contains 15 residues. The CDR3 sequence: CASSQGAPSTDTQYF. CDR3 DNA: TGTGCCAGCAGCCAGGGGGCCCCTAGCACAGATACGCAGTATTTT.

This clonotype was seen at least ten times. The V call is TRBV7-8, the J call TRBJ2-1; 9 nucleotides align to TRBD1. The CDR3 runs 16 residues. V gave up 7 bases and J gave up 4 bases; unmatched junction bases: 11. The germline V gene encodes CDR1 SGHVS and CDR2 FQNEAQ. CDR3 nucleotides: TGTGCCAGCACCATCCTCTTAGGGACAGGGTACAATGAGCAGTTCTTC. Translating it yields CASTILLGTGYNEQFF.

The V gene is TRBV28, the J gene TRBJ2-3; no clear D. There are 14 residues in the CDR3. V dropped 5 bases and J dropped 2 bases, with 11 bases sitting between them. The germline V gene encodes CDR1 MDHEN and CDR2 SYDVKM. The CDR3 nucleotides read TGTGCCAGCAGTCCCCTACTTGTCACAGATACGCAGTATTTT. It codes for CASSPLLVTDTQYF.

The genes are TRBV20-1 and TRBJ2-1; 7 bases agree with TRBD2. This CDR3 is built from 16 residues. Germline lookup yields CDR1 DFQATT and CDR2 SNEGSKA (reference sequence). J lost 3 bases, V lost 0 bases, and 8 bases had no gene match. The CDR3 nucleotides are TGCAGTGCTAGAGATGGGGCGGGAGCCTTCTACAATGAGCAGTTCTTC. Protein: CSARDGAGAFYNEQFF.

With regard to this clonotype: The junction and the germline gene differ at one end; a read error may be behind it. This CDR3 reads CASSHSPQDMARETQYF. Here the CDR3 DNA reads TGTGCCAGCAGTCACTCCCCTCAAGACATGGCGAGGGAGACCCAGTACTTC. The chain couples TRBV6-2 or TRBV6-3 to TRBJ2-5, with D unclear. The length of the CDR3 is 17 residues. In germline, CDR1 is MNHEY, CDR2 SVGEGT.

The rearrangement joins TRBV12-3 or TRBV12-4 to TRBJ2-1; D remains ambiguous. V lost 5 bases to trimming and J lost 8 bases, with 13 bases between them. The CDR3 length is 13 residues. The DNA for the CDR3 is TGTGCCAGCAGTCCTCGTCCGACCCATGAGCAGTTCTTC. Residues: CASSPRPTHEQFF.

V usage is TRBV7-9 and J usage is TRBJ2-3; a weak D match, TRBD1 (6 bases). The CDR3 contains 15 residues. CDR1 SEHNR and CDR2 FQNEAQ come from the germline V gene (reference sequence). V was shortened by 5 bases and J by 0 bases, with 12 bases between the two germline ends. CDR3 bases: TGTGCCAGCAGCGGGGGCCCAATAAGCACAGATACGCAGTATTTT. Translated, it gives CASSGGPISTDTQYF. Full variable domain (remainder filled in from reference TRBV7-9 and TRBJ2-3): DTGVSQNPRHKITKRGQNVTFRCDPISEHNRLYWYRQTLGQGPEFLTYFQNEAQLEKSRLLSDRFSAERPKGSFSTLEIQRTEQGDSAMYLCASSGGPISTDTQYFGPGTRLTVL.

This clonotype was counted between two and nine times. The chain has TRBV6-2 or TRBV6-3 and TRBJ2-1; 13 bases line up with TRBD2. V was pared by 2 bases and J by 8 bases, with 3 bases of the junction left unmatched. The CDR3 totals 15 residues. Germline V CDR1 and CDR2: MNHEY, SVGEGT. The CDR3 DNA reads TGTGCCAGCAGTTACGTCGGACTAGCGGGGGATGAGCAGTTCTTC. As protein: CASSYVGLAGDEQFF.

In its sample, this clonotype was seen a few times. The CDR3: CASRLNSDPKNEQYF. The CDR3 DNA follows: TGTGCCAGCAGGCTAAACAGTGACCCTAAGAACGAGCAGTACTTC. The chain employs TRBV12-3 or TRBV12-4 and TRBJ2-7; D not certain. This CDR3 contains 15 residues. V was pared by 6 bases and J by 5 bases, with 20 bases between.

The chain joins TRBV6-1 to TRBJ2-1; TRBD2 matches 11 bases. The CDR3 is made up of 18 amino acids. Unmatched junction bases numbered 15, after V lost 5 bases and J lost 6 bases. CDR1 MNHNS and CDR2 SASEGT come from the germline V gene. CDR3 in DNA: TGTGCCAGCAGTCCCTATGGCCTTAGCGGGAGGGCGCCCAATGAGCAGTTCTTC. It encodes CASSPYGLSGRAPNEQFF.

The genes are TRBV5-1 and TRBJ1-2, with unresolved D. V gave up 0 bases and J gave up 4 bases, with 10 bases separating them. Germline V gene data show CDR1 as SGHRS and CDR2 as YFSETQ. The CDR3 consists of 14 residues. CDR3: CASSLEPNSYGYTF. The DNA of the CDR3 is TGCGCCAGCAGCTTGGAGCCCAACAGCTATGGCTACACCTTC.

V is TRBV3-1 and J is TRBJ2-4; 7 bases line up with TRBD2. J gave up 0 bases and V 1 base, and 6 bases lay outside the gene matches. CDR1 is LGHDT, CDR2 YNNKEL, per germline (reference sequence). The CDR3 extends over 17 amino acids. CDR3 DNA: TGTGCCAGCAGCCAAGTGTCCGGGAGGTTAGCCAAAAACATTCAGTACTTC. Translated, it gives CASSQVSGRLAKNIQYF.

The V gene is TRBV12-3 or TRBV12-4, the J gene TRBJ2-5, with D perhaps matching TRBD2 (5 bases). Between the trimmed V and J ends, which lost 4 bases and 0 bases, there was a span of 9 bases. This CDR3 has 14 amino acids. CDR3 DNA: TGTGCCAGCAGTTGGAGGTCAGACCAAGAGACCCAGTACTTC. It is translated as CASSWRSDQETQYF.

This rearrangement joins TRBV7-9 to TRBJ2-1; 13 nucleotides match TRBD2. This CDR3 spans 17 amino acids. J lost 6 bases, V lost 5 bases, and 10 bases had no gene match. From germline, CDR1 is SEHNR and CDR2 FQNEAQ (reference sequence). In DNA, the CDR3 is TGTGCCAGCAGCCCAGGGGGACTAGCGGGAATCTCCAATGAGCAGTTCTTC. This codes for CASSPGGLAGISNEQFF.

The chain joins TRBV11-2 to TRBJ2-7; 14 bases map to TRBD2. The junction had 2 bases not matched to a gene; V was cut back by 4 bases and J by 0 bases. Germline assignment: CDR1 SGHAT and CDR2 FQNNGV. The CDR3 runs 16 residues. The CDR3 nucleotides are TGTGCCAGCAGCTGGACTAGCGGGAGGAGCTCCTACGAGCAGTACTTC. Protein sequence: CASSWTSGRSSYEQYF.

CDR3 bases: TGTGCCAGCAGCGCTGGGGCGAGCCCCTACAATGAGCAGTTCTTC. The encoded protein is CASSAGASPYNEQFF. J is TRBJ2-1 and V is TRBV3-1, with a tentative D call TRBD1 (5 bases). The CDR3 consists of 15 residues. CDR1 and CDR2 (germline): LGHDT, YNNKEL (reference sequence). Trimming removed 5 bases from V and 2 bases from J, with 13 bases in between.

The table lists this clonotype with a few counts. The chain employs TRBV12-3 or TRBV12-4 and TRBJ2-1; possible D gene TRBD1, 6 bases. The CDR3 is made up of 16 amino acids. Trimming removed 5 bases from V and 0 bases from J, with 14 bases in between. The CDR3 region is CASSDRSLSSYNEQFF. The CDR3 region has the DNA TGTGCCAGCAGTGACAGGTCCCTTAGCTCCTACAATGAGCAGTTCTTC.

This clonotype was detected ten times or more. The chain is built from TRBV11-3 and TRBJ1-4, with D maybe TRBD1 (5 bases). The CDR3 is 15 amino acids. Germline CDR1 and CDR2: SGHNT and YENEEA. V gave up 1 base and J gave up 5 bases, with 11 bases separating them. The CDR3 DNA reads TGTGCCAGCAGCTTAGGACAGTACTTGAATGAAAAACTGTTTTTT. It specifies CASSLGQYLNEKLFF.

This clonotype has at least ten counts. This chain connects TRBV7-9 to TRBJ1-5, with D tentatively TRBD1 (6 bases). Trimming left V 4 bases short and J 3 bases short, with 10 bases between. Germline CDR1 reads SEHNR; CDR2 reads FQNEAQ (reference sequence). The CDR3 extends over 14 amino acids. CDR3 nucleotide sequence: TGTGCCAGCAGCTCGCAGGGGTCCAATCAGCCCCAGCATTTT. It codes for CASSSQGSNQPQHF.

This clonotype came up many times. The chain carries TRBV29-1 and TRBJ2-7; D is undetermined. Germline CDR1 SQVTM, CDR2 ANQGSEA. V lost 1 base, J lost 5 bases, and 6 bases lay in between. This CDR3 contains 11 residues. DNA for the CDR3: TGCAGCGTTGAAGTGGCTAACGAGCAGTACTTC. It is translated as CSVEVANEQYF.

The sample holds a few counts of this clonotype. This sequence joins TRBV20-1 and TRBJ1-2, with D perhaps matching TRBD1 (6 bases). The length of the CDR3 is 13 residues. Per the germline V gene, CDR1 is DFQATT and CDR2 is SNEGSKA (reference sequence). The germline V and J ends were trimmed by 6 bases and 4 bases, with 15 bases remaining between them. CDR3 sequence: CSAAGVFGYGYTF. CDR3 in DNA: TGCAGTGCGGCAGGGGTTTTCGGCTATGGCTACACCTTC.

The genes are TRBV2 and TRBJ2-1, with D perhaps matching TRBD1 (6 bases). V dropped 6 bases and J dropped 0 bases, with 9 bases sitting between them. The CDR3 consists of 14 residues. Germline values: CDR1 SNHLY, CDR2 FYNNEI. The CDR3 loop reads CASRPDSSYNEQFF. CDR3 nucleotide sequence: TGTGCCAGCAGGCCGGACAGCTCCTACAATGAGCAGTTCTTC. The whole variable domain, filled in from reference TRBV2 and TRBJ2-1, reads EPEVTQTPSHQVTQMGQEVILRCVPISNHLYFYWYRQILGQKVEFLVSFYNNEISEKSEIFDDQFSVERPDGSNFTLKIRSTKLEDSAMYFCASRPDSSYNEQFFGPGTRLTVL.

The chain links TRBV11-2 to TRBJ1-5; D unresolved. The V gene's germline CDR1 is SGHAT and CDR2 FQNNGV. V shed 5 bases and J shed 6 bases, with 11 bases lying between them. The CDR3 totals 13 residues. CDR3 region: CASSHGMGQPQHF. The CDR3 nucleotides are TGTGCCAGCAGCCACGGAATGGGTCAGCCCCAGCATTTT.

The chain couples TRBV5-1 to TRBJ2-5, with TRBD2 as a possible D gene (6 bases). Germline CDR1 SGHRS, CDR2 YFSETQ. Trimming left V 0 bases short and J 4 bases short, with 13 bases between. This CDR3 spans 15 amino acids. The CDR3 region is CASSLAGRPGETQYF. DNA for the CDR3: TGCGCCAGCAGCTTGGCCGGGAGACCAGGAGAGACCCAGTACTTC.